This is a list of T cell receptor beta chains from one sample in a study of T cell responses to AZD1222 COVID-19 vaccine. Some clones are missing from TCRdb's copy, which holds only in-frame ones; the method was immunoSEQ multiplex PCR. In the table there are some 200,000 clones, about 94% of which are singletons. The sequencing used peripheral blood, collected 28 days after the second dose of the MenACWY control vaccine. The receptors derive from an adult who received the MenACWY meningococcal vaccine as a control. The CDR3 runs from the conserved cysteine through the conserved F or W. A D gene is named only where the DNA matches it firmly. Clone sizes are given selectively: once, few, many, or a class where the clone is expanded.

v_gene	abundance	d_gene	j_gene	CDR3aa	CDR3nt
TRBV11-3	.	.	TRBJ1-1	CASSLDQTSEAFF	TGTGCCAGCAGCTTAGATCAGACCTCTGAAGCTTTCTTT
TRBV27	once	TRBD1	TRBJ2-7	CASSPLGQGSSYEQYF	TGTGCCAGCAGTCCGCTGGGACAGGGCAGCTCCTACGAGCAGTACTTC
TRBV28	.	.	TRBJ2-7	CASSLMAVPGGEQYF	TGTGCCAGCAGTTTAATGGCAGTCCCGGGTGGGGAGCAGTACTTC
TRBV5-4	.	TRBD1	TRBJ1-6	CASSLTTGTGGSPLHF	TGTGCCAGCAGCTTGACTACCGGGACAGGAGGCTCACCCCTCCACTTT
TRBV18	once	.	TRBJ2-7	CASSPATLLGQYF	TGTGCCAGCTCACCTGCCACACTCCTAGGACAGTACTTC
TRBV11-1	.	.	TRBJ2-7	CASSLVPGPYEQYF	TGTGCCAGCAGCTTAGTGCCAGGACCGTACGAGCAGTACTTC
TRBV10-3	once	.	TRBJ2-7	CAISDSETDGPYEQYF	TGTGCCATCAGTGATAGTGAGACCGACGGGCCCTACGAGCAGTACTTC
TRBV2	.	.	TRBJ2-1	CASRLASGASGNEQFF	TGTGCCAGCAGACTAGCTTCTGGGGCTTCAGGGAATGAGCAGTTCTTC
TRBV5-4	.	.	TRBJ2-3	CASSLRQSGDTQYF	TGTGCCAGCAGCCTGCGACAGAGTGGAGATACGCAGTATTTT
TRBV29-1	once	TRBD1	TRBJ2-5	CSVERTGETQYF	TGCAGCGTTGAACGGACAGGGGAGACCCAGTACTTC
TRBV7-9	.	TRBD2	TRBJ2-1	CASTKTSGNEQFF	TGTGCCAGCACCAAGACTAGCGGCAATGAGCAGTTCTTC
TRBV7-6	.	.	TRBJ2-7	CASSLGGVGTYEQYF	TGTGCCAGCAGCTTAGGGGGTGTGGGGACTTACGAGCAGTACTTC
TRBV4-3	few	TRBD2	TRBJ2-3	CASSQERGGPDTQYF	TGCGCCAGCAGCCAAGAGCGGGGGGGCCCAGATACGCAGTATTTT
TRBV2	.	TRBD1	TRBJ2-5	CASSGQVQETQYF	TGTGCCAGCAGCGGACAGGTCCAAGAGACCCAGTACTTC
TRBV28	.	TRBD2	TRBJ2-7	CASKSGASGTYEQYF	TGTGCCAGCAAAAGCGGGGCTAGCGGCACCTACGAGCAGTACTTC
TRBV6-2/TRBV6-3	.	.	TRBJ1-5	CASSSNLRQIQHF	TGTGCCAGCAGTTCCAACCTCCGACAGATACAGCATTTT
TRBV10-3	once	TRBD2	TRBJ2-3	CAIRRPGSDLAGGQEDTQYF	TGTGCCATCAGGCGTCCGGGCTCCGATTTAGCGGGGGGGCAGGAAGATACGCAGTATTTT
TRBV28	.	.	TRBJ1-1	CASSLDTEAFF	TGTGCCAGCAGTTTGGACACTGAAGCTTTCTTT